This is a list of T cell receptor beta chains from one sample in a study of CD8 T cells in ankylosing spondylitis. MiXCR, applied by TCRdb to the 5' RACE reads, yields one record per CDR3 protein. The sample carries about 140,000 distinct CDR3 sequences, roughly 8% recorded once. Sequenced sample: synovial fluid, either unsorted or a sorted T cell fraction (not recorded which). These TCRs come from a male donor with ankylosing spondylitis. CDR3s include the opening cysteine and the closing phenylalanine or tryptophan. D genes are given only for firm matches.

D	V	J	CDR3
TRBD1	TRBV12-3/TRBV12-4	TRBJ1-2	CASSLTQGVGYTF
TRBD2	TRBV20-1	TRBJ2-5	CSASGVAGYQETQYF
TRBD2	TRBV5-1	TRBJ2-2	CASSRTSGSLMGNTGELFF
-	TRBV7-9	TRBJ1-4	CASRGGGNEKLFF
-	TRBV6-1	TRBJ2-1	CASSEGPGDYNEQFF
TRBD1	TRBV29-1	TRBJ1-4	CSVAQGDLKLFF
TRBD2	TRBV4-2	TRBJ2-5	CASSQAMLADQETQYF
-	TRBV12-3/TRBV12-4	TRBJ2-3	CASSPARPGDTQYF
-	TRBV20-1	TRBJ2-5	CSARRRQETQYF
-	TRBV5-6	TRBJ1-6	CASSRTLNSPLHF
-	TRBV29-1	TRBJ2-3	CSARKGSTDTQYF
-	TRBV10-3	TRBJ1-2	CAISESVGTLGYTF
TRBD1	TRBV20-1	TRBJ1-1	CSARFGTGVKEAFF
TRBD2	TRBV20-1	TRBJ2-1	CSARDLAGPYNEQFF
TRBD1	TRBV20-1	TRBJ1-6	CSAQDRADNSPLHF
-	TRBV10-3	TRBJ2-3	CAIKGGWGADTQYF
TRBD2	TRBV20-1	TRBJ2-1	CSVISGTSYNEQFF
-	TRBV7-6	TRBJ2-3	CASSFMEGATDTQYF
-	TRBV20-1	TRBJ1-2	CSAPGPWDTYGYTF
TRBD1	TRBV20-1	TRBJ1-2	CSAKWQGAGYGYTF
-	TRBV7-2	TRBJ2-3	CASSPIVGTDTQYF
-	TRBV5-1	TRBJ2-3	CASSLVSPSSTDTQYF
TRBD2	TRBV4-3	TRBJ2-1	CASSHAGLAVGNEQFF
-	TRBV28	TRBJ2-5	CASSSQEYQETQYF
-	TRBV10-3	TRBJ2-1	CAISESGLAIEQFF
-	TRBV6-2/TRBV6-3	TRBJ1-1	CASSYSWAMNTEAFF
TRBD2	TRBV20-1	TRBJ2-5	CSAYIAGGPGETQYF
-	TRBV7-2	TRBJ2-5	CASSYTATQETQYF
-	TRBV7-9	TRBJ2-1	CASSYGRFNEQFF
-	TRBV7-2	TRBJ1-2	CASSLEWAQRDGYTF
TRBD2	TRBV24-1	TRBJ2-3	CATSAASGWEGTDTQYF
-	TRBV15	TRBJ2-7	CATSFTLSGEQYF
-	TRBV5-1	TRBJ2-5	CASSLTGPGETQYF
TRBD2	TRBV20-1	TRBJ2-5	CSAREGLAETQYF
TRBD2	TRBV3-1	TRBJ2-4	CASSQEASGRVIQYF
-	TRBV10-2	TRBJ1-5	CASSELGGGNQPQHF
TRBD1	TRBV11-2	TRBJ1-4	CASSLFPGQGLSTNEKLFF
TRBD1	TRBV6-2/TRBV6-3	TRBJ1-2	CASSLPGTGYYGYTF
TRBD2	TRBV20-1	TRBJ2-7	CSALGGSGRHFNEQYF
TRBD1	TRBV5-1	TRBJ2-3	CASSFFGRGPDTQYF
-	TRBV6-1	TRBJ2-5	CASTYRRGRETQYF
-	TRBV7-3	TRBJ1-1	CASSSVGVMNTEAFF
-	TRBV7-2	TRBJ2-2	CASSLAGTNTGELLF
-	TRBV7-9	TRBJ1-1	CASSYTVNTEAFF
TRBD1	TRBV6-5	TRBJ1-1	CASSYQGTGNTEAFF
-	TRBV20-1	TRBJ1-5	CSAPRGGVGGNQPQHF
-	TRBV4-3	TRBJ2-7	CASSQLPGSSYEQYF
TRBD1	TRBV5-8	TRBJ1-5	CASSLKRQGYDQPQHF
TRBD1	TRBV20-1	TRBJ1-1	CSAGQGGRDTEAFF
-	TRBV29-1	TRBJ2-1	CSVDRGSSYNEQFF
TRBD1	TRBV28	TRBJ2-1	CASSRPGQTVNEQFF
TRBD1	TRBV28	TRBJ1-2	CASNTGGAGYGYTF
-	TRBV4-2	TRBJ2-7	CASSPREAEVYEQYF
-	TRBV27	TRBJ2-1	CASQSPGALSYNEQFF